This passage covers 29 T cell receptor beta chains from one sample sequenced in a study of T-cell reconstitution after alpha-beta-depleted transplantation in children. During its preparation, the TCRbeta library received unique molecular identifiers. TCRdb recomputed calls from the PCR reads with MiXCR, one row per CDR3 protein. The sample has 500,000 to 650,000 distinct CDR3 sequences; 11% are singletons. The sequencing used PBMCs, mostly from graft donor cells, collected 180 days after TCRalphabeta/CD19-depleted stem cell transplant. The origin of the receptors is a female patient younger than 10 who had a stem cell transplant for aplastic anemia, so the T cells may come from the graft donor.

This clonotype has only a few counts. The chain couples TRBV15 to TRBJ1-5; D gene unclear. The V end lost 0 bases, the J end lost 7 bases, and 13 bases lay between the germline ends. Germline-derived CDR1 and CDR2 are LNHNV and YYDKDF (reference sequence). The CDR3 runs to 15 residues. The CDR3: CATSRDGPLGQPQHF. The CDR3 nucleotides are TGTGCCACCAGCAGAGATGGACCTTTGGGGCAGCCCCAGCATTTT.

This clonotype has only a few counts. CDR3 DNA: TGTGCCAGCAGCTTAGATAGTAGGCAGTTCTTC. Translating it yields CASSLDSRQFF. The rearrangement links TRBV7-6 to TRBJ2-1, with D unresolved. CDR1 is SGHVS, CDR2 FNYEAQ, per germline. The V gene lost 1 base and the J gene lost 12 bases, with 7 bases spanning the gap. This CDR3 is 11 amino acids long.

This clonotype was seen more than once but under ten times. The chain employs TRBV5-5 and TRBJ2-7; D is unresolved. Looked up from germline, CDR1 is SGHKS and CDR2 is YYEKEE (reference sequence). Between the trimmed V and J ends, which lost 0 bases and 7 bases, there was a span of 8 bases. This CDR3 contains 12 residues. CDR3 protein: CASSLEFGEQYV. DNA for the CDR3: TGTGCCAGCAGCTTGGAGTTCGGAGAGCAGTACGTC.

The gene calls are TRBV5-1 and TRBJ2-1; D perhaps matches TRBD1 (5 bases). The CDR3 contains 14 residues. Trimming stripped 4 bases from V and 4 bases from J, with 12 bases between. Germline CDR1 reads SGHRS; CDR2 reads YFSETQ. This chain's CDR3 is CASSVGQTYNEQFF. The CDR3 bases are TGCGCCAGCAGCGTCGGACAAACATACAATGAGCAGTTCTTC.

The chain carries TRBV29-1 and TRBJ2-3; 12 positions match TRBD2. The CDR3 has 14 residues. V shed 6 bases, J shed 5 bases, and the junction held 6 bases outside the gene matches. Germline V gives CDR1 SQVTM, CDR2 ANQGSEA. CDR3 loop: CSVNPTSGRDTQYF. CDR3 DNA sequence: TGCAGCGTGAACCCGACTAGCGGGAGAGATACGCAGTATTTT.

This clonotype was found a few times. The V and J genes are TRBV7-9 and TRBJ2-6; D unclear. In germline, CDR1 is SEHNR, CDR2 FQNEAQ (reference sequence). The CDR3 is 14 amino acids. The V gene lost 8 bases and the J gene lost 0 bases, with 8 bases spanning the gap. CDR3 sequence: CASHQTSGANVLTF. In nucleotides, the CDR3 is TGTGCCAGCCATCAGACCTCTGGGGCCAACGTCCTGACTTTC.

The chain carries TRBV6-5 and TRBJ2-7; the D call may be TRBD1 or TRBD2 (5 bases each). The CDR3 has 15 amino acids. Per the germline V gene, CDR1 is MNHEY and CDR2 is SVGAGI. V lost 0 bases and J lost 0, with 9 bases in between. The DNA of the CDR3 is TGTGCCAGCAGTTACTCACGGGGCTACTCCTACGAGCAGTACTTC. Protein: CASSYSRGYSYEQYF.

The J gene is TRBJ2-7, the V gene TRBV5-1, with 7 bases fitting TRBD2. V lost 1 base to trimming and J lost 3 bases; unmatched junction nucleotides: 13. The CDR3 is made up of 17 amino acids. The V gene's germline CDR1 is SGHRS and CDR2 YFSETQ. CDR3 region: CASSLSVSSGFYYEQYF. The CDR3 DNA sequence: TGCGCCAGCAGCTTGTCGGTTTCTAGCGGTTTTTACTACGAGCAGTACTTC.

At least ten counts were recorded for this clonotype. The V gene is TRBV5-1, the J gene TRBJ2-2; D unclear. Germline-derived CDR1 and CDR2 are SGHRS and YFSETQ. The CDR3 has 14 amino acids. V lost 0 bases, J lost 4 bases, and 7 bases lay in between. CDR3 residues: CASSLVSTTGELFF. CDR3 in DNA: TGCGCCAGCAGCTTGGTTTCCACCACCGGGGAGCTGTTTTTT. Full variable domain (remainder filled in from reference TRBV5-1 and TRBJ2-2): KAGVTQTPRYLIKTRGQQVTLSCSPISGHRSVSWYQQTPGQGLQFLFEYFSETQRNKGNFPGRFSGRQFSNSRSEMNVSTLELGDSALYLCASSLVSTTGELFFGEGSRLTVL.

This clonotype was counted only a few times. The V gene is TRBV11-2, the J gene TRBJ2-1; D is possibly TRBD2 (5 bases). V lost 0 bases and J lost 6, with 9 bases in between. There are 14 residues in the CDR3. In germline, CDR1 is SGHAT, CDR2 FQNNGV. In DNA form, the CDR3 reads TGTGCCAGCAGCTTAGATGTTAGCGTCAATGAGCAGTTCTTC. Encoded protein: CASSLDVSVNEQFF. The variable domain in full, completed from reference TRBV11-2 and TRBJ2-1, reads EAGVAQSPRYKIIEKRQSVAFWCNPISGHATLYWYQQILGQGPKLLIQFQNNGVVDDSQLPKDRFSAERLKGVDSTLKIQPAKLEDSAVYLCASSLDVSVNEQFFGPGTRLTVL.

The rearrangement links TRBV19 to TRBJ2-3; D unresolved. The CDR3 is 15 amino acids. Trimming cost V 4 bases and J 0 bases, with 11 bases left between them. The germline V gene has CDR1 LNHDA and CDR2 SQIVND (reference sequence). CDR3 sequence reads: CASSSSPASTDTQYF. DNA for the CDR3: TGTGCCAGTAGTAGCTCGCCGGCTAGCACAGATACGCAGTATTTT.

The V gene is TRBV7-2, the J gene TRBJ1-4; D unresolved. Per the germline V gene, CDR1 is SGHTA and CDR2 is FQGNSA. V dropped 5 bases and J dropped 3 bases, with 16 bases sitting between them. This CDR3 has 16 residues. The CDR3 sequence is CASSPMVGVPNEKLFF. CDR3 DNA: TGTGCCAGCAGCCCCATGGTAGGCGTCCCTAATGAAAAACTGTTTTTT.

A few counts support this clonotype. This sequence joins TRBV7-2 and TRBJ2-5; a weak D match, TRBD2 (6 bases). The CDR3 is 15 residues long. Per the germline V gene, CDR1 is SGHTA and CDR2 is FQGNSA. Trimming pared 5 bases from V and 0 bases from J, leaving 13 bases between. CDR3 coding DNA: TGTGCCAGCAGCCGAGCGGACTATTACCAAGAGACCCAGTACTTC. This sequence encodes CASSRADYYQETQYF.

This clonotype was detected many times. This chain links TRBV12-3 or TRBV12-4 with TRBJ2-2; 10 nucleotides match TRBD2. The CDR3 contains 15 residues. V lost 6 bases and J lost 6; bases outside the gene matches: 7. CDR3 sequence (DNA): TGTGCCAGCAGACCGGAGCGGGAGGGCCCCGGGGAGCTGTTTTTT. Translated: CASRPEREGPGELFF.

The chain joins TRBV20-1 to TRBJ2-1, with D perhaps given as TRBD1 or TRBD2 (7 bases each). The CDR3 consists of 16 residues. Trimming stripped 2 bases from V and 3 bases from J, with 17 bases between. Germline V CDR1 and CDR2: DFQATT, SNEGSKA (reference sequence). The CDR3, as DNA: TGCAGTGCTAGAAAGGGGGCGGGAGTTTTCTACAATGAGCAGTTCTTC. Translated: CSARKGAGVFYNEQFF.

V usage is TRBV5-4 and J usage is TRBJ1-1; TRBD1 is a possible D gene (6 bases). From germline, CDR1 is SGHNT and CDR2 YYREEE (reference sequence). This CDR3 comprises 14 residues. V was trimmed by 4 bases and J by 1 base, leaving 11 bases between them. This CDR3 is CASSATGRNTEAFF. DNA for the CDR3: TGTGCCAGCAGCGCAACAGGGCGGAACACTGAAGCTTTCTTT.

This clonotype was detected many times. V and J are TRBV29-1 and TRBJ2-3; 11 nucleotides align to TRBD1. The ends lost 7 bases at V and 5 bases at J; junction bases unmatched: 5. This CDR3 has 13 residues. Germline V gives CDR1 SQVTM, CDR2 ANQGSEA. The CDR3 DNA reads TGCAGCGCCGGACAGGGGGCAGAAGATACGCAGTATTTT. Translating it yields CSAGQGAEDTQYF.

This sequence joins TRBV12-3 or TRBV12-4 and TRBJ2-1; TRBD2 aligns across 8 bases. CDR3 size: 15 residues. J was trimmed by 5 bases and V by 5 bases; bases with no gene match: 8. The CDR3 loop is CASSESGSGNNEQFF. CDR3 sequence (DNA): TGTGCCAGCAGTGAAAGCGGGAGCGGTAACAATGAGCAGTTCTTC.

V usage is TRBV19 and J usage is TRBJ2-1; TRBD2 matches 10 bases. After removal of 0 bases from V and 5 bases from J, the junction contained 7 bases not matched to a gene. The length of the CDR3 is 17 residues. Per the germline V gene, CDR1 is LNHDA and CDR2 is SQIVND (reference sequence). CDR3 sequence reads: CASSIDWASGRHNEQFF. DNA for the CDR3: TGTGCCAGTAGTATAGATTGGGCTAGCGGGAGACACAATGAGCAGTTCTTC.

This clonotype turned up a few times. The DNA for the CDR3 is TGCAGTGCTACAAACAGCAATCAGCCCCAGCATTTT. Amino acid sequence: CSATNSNQPQHF. J is TRBJ1-5 and V is TRBV20-1; D is unclear. This CDR3 has 12 amino acids. Germline loops: CDR1 DFQATT, CDR2 SNEGSKA (reference sequence). Trimming took 4 bases from V and 1 from J, leaving 5 bases between them.

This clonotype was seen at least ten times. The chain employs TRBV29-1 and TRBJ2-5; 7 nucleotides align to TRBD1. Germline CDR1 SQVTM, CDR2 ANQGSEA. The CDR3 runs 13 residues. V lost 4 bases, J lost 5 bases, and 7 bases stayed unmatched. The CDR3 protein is CSVGTGRRETQYF. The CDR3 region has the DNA TGCAGCGTTGGGACAGGAAGGCGGGAGACCCAGTACTTC.

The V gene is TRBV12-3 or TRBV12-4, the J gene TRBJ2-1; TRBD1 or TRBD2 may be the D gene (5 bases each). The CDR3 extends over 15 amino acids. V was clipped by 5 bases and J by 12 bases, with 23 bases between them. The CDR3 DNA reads TGTGCCAGCAGTCTTCCCCCTGGGTGCCCGAGGGGGCAGTTCTTC. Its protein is CASSLPPGCPRGQFF.

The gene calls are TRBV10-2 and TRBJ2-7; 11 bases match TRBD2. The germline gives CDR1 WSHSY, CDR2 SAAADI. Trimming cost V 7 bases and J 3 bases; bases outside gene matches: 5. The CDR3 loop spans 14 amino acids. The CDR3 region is CASIAGTSGYEQYF. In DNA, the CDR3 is TGCGCCAGCATCGCCGGGACTAGCGGCTACGAGCAGTACTTC.

The CDR3 spells CASSEAGYEQYV. CDR3 DNA sequence: TGTGCCAGCAGTGAAGCCGGCTACGAGCAGTACGTC. This rearrangement joins TRBV2 to TRBJ2-7; D uncertain. This CDR3 contains 12 residues. Trimming shortened V by 0 bases and J by 3 bases, and 3 bases separated the two germline ends. The V gene's germline CDR1 is SNHLY and CDR2 FYNNEI.

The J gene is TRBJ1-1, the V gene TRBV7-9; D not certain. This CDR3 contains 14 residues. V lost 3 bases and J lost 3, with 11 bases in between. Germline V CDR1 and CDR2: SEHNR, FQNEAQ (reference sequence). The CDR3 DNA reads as TGTGCCAGCAGCTTCCCGACGGGTTACACTGAAGCTTTCTTT. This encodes CASSFPTGYTEAFF.

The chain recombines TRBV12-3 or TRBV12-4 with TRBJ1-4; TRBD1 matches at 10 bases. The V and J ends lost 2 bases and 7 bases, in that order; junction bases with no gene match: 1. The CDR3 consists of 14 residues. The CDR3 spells CASSLRTGGEKLFF. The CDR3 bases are TGTGCCAGCAGTTTAAGGACAGGGGGTGAAAAACTGTTTTTT.

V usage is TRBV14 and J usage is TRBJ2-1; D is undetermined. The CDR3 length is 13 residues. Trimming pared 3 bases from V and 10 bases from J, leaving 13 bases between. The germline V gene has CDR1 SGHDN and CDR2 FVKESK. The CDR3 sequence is CASSHGGVWEQFF. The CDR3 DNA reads TGTGCCAGCAGCCACGGTGGGGTCTGGGAGCAGTTCTTC.

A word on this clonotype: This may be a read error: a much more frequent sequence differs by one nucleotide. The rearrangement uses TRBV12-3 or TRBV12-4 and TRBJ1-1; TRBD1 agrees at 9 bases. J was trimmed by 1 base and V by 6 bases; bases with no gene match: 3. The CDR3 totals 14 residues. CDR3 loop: CASRPGQGNTEAFF. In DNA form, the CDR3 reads TGTGCCAGCAGACCGGGACAGGGGAACACTGAAGCTTTCTTT.

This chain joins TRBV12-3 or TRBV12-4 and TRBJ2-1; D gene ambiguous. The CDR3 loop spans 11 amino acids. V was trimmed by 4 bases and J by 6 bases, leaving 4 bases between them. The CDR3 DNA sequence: TGTGCCAGCAGTTGGGTCAATGAGCAGTTCTTC. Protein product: CASSWVNEQFF.